The present T cell receptor (beta chain) was sequenced within a study of T cells in Graves' hyperthyroidism and ophthalmopathy (dated by TCRdb to about 2019). Some background on the complete study: Peripheral blood samples were taken at initial diagnosis, before any treatment was given. After blood sampling, hyperthyroidism patients were treated with methimazole at a starting dose of 30 mg daily, and ophthalmopathy patients were treated with high-dose intravenous methylprednisolone. To identify TCR V-J signatures that set the groups apart, the researchers used a discovery cohort of about a hundred patients, made up of 40 to 45 with Graves' ophthalmopathy and some 55 with stable Graves' hyperthyroidism. In more than 5 Graves' hyperthyroidism patients, the study also compared T-cell repertoires from thyroid tissue with T-cell repertoires from blood. Whether ophthalmopathy could be predicted prospectively was tested in an independent validation cohort made up of under 20 hyperthyroidism patients plus 17 patients who later progressed to ophthalmopathy. The approximately 100 discovery patients were divided at random into training and test sets in a 7:3 ratio. The paper describes TCR Vbeta CDR3 sequencing of 135 peripheral blood samples, made up of around 41 ophthalmopathy patients, roughly 72 hyperthyroidism patients and roughly 17 progressor patients.

Overall results and qualifications from the work: In validation, the model predicted progression to ophthalmopathy a median of roughly 6.1 months before onset, with roughly 70% sensitivity and roughly 72% specificity. Sample size was not statistically predetermined, and investigators were not blinded to group allocation. In cross-validation, a model built on a 13 V-J signature told ophthalmopathy apart from stable hyperthyroidism with 85% to 90% sensitivity and around 84% specificity, and in testing the same model reached 80%/75%. Most expanded thyroid clonotypes (frequency above 0.001) were also detected in blood, suggesting blood repertoires may reflect thyroid immune responses.

CDR1 and CDR2, per the germline V gene, are SGHVS and FQNEAQ. The CDR3, cysteine through phenylalanine, is 16 amino acids long. Only the CDR3 DNA is retained, 48 bases long and in frame from the first base. Trimming removed 3 bases from V and 8 bases from J, leaving 20 bases between the germline ends. In its sample, this clonotype was seen many times. The antigen it binds to is not known. One base away there is no much larger clone; base qualities are not given. Ophthalmopathy patients had moderately to severely active disease, with a Clinical Activity Score of 3 or more, a NOSPECS grade of 4 or more, and a disease duration of less than 3 months. Patients with uncontrolled infections, other autoimmune diseases, pregnancy or lactation were excluded. Diagnoses were established on the basis of clinical symptoms, serum thyroxine and TRAb, thyroid ultrasound, and orbital computed tomography. PBMCs were separated from about 10 ml of fresh peripheral blood using Ficoll-Paque density gradient centrifugation. Trizol reagent was used to extract total RNA, and RNA quality was then checked on an Agilent 2100 Bioanalyzer.

The TCR beta CDR3 regions were amplified from the RNA transcripts. A first-round RT-PCR of the TCR CDR3 used the HTBI primer set with the Qiagen OneStep RT-PCR kit. Libraries were constructed in a second round of multiplex PCR, after which size selection and purification were performed. Libraries were sequenced paired-end with 100 bp reads on an Illumina HiSeq2000. The study's own analysis went as follows. Raw data were processed with SOAPnuke, discarding reads with adapters, uncalled bases, mean Phred below 15, or no exact constant-primer or identifier match. High-quality paired reads were merged with COPE v1.2.5, and unique nucleotide sequences were defined as clonotypes. MiTCR v1.1 was used to align clonotypes to the IMGT TRBV, TRBD and TRBJ reference segments. The analysis was restricted to V-J combinations with a frequency above 0.0001, which together covered 99.2% of the repertoires. The TCS score was defined as the ratio of F50 (clonal expansion) to E x V (chaos), calculated using BLOSUM62-based TCRdist between CDR3 peptides within each V-J. Welch's t-statistics and random forest reduced 500 to 650 V-J features to about 13, which were used in a naive Bayes classifier (R e1071). The raw public data were reprocessed by TCRdb itself: fastp quality trimming at Q25, MiXCR clonotype calling, in-frame beta chains only. Every entry covers one CDR3 protein and lists the most common genes and DNA from its rows. TCRdb's processing, not the study's, gives the V and J calls here. The sample table lists hundreds of thousands of distinct CDR3 sequences, about 15% of them with a count of one. The ten largest make up 13% of the sample.

The V gene is TRBV7-8 and the J gene is TRBJ2-1; the D gene cannot be named for sure. The sequencing input was blood. This receptor was identified in a man between 18 and 29 years old with Graves' ophthalmopathy. The CDR3 region: CASSFGTLPPWDEQFF. The bases are TGTGCCAGCAGCTTTGGTACCCTACCCCCATGGGATGAGCAGTTCTTC. This CDR3, with the reference TRBV7-8 and TRBJ2-1 proteins standing in past its ends, gives the full variable domain GAGVSQSPRYKVAKRGQDVALRCDPISGHVSLFWYQQALGQGPEFLTYFQNEAQLDKSGLPSDRFFAERPEGSVSTLKIQRTQQEDSAVYLCASSFGTLPPWDEQFFGPGTRLTVL.